This T cell receptor (beta chain) was sequenced in a study of identical twins. Overall study results and limits: Twin pairs' shared out-of-frame alpha sequences were enriched in low generation probability. A cross-sectional statistical analysis, not follow-up of the same donors, supported the conclusions. Zero-insertion findings could be partly confounded by invariant cells (MAIT and iNKT cells).

This clonotype was observed a few times. As yet, its antigen is unknown. Unique molecular identifiers were present on the cDNA, and a universal primer site came from template switching. One entry per CDR3 protein, called by TCRdb with MiXCR from the 5' RACE reads. The sample contains about 720,000 distinct CDR3 sequences, 8.6% of which appear only once. The same sample was also studied in work on yellow fever vaccine responses in identical twins.

Sequenced input: PBMCs. The source of this sequence is a woman aged 18-29 years in good health.

The CDR3, as DNA: TGTGCCAGCAGGCAGGGCGGAGAGCAGTTCTTC. It specifies CASRQGGEQFF. The chain recombines TRBV6-2 or TRBV6-3 with TRBJ2-1; D might be TRBD1 (5 bases). The CDR3 contains 11 residues. Germline CDR1 is MNHEY and CDR2 is SVGEGT. With 6 bases removed from V and 10 bases from J, the gap between germline ends came to 10 bases.